This is a list of T cell receptor beta chains from one sample in a study of blood T cell repertoires in COVID-19. The table came from immunoSEQ multiplex PCR; TCRdb's copy has only in-frame clones and leaves some out. The repertoire holds some 180,000 clones, with approximately 82% as singletons. The sequencing input was peripheral blood. These receptors were collected from a human donor in a cohort sampled during active COVID-19. CDR3s include the opening cysteine and the closing phenylalanine or tryptophan. The D gene is left open where the match is weak. Clone size is given for some rows only: seen once, a few or many times, or a class if the clone is expanded.

j_call,d_call,v_call,clone_size,cdr3_aa,cdr3_nt
TRBJ2-5,TRBD2,TRBV28,NA,CASSETSGRKKYF,TGTGCCAGCAGTGAGACTAGCGGGAGAAAGAAGTACTTC
TRBJ1-1,NA,TRBV19,NA,CASSIWNTEAFF,TGTGCCAGTAGTATCTGGAACACTGAAGCTTTCTTT
TRBJ2-1,NA,TRBV3-1/TRBV3-2,NA,CASRATRAGNEQFF,TGTGCCAGCAGGGCTACTAGGGCCGGCAATGAGCAGTTCTTC
TRBJ2-3,NA,TRBV10-3,NA,CAISEATSYSTDTQYF,TGTGCCATCAGTGAGGCAACTAGCTATAGCACAGATACGCAGTATTTT
TRBJ1-2,NA,TRBV28,NA,CASSGNAAGANYGYTF,TGTGCCAGCAGTGGTAACGCGGCGGGAGCTAACTATGGCTACACCTTC
TRBJ2-5,NA,TRBV20-1,NA,CSALGETQYF,TGCAGTGCCCTCGGGGAGACCCAGTACTTC
TRBJ2-7,TRBD2,TRBV9,many,CASSVEVAGGEQYF,TGTGCCAGCAGCGTAGAGGTAGCGGGAGGGGAGCAGTACTTC
TRBJ2-1,NA,TRBV7-8,NA,CASSQGDFREQFF,TGTGCCAGCAGCCAAGGGGACTTTAGAGAGCAGTTCTTC
TRBJ1-5,TRBD1,TRBV6-5,NA,CASTWTGTSNQPQHF,TGTGCCAGCACCTGGACAGGGACGAGCAATCAGCCCCAGCATTTT
TRBJ1-5,NA,TRBV6-1,NA,CASSEALWGSQPQHF,TGTGCCAGCAGTGAAGCGCTTTGGGGCAGTCAGCCCCAGCATTTT
TRBJ1-4,NA,TRBV10-2,NA,CASSISGWGEKLFF,TGCGCCAGCAGCATTTCGGGGTGGGGTGAAAAACTGTTTTTT
TRBJ2-7,TRBD1,TRBV6-6,NA,CASSSPGQSYEQYF,TGTGCCAGCAGTTCCCCGGGACAGTCCTACGAGCAGTACTTC
TRBJ1-4,NA,TRBV4-1,NA,CASSQAGSGGNEKLFF,TGCGCCAGCAGCCAAGCTGGCTCGGGGGGAAATGAAAAACTGTTTTTT
TRBJ2-7,TRBD1,TRBV4-1,NA,CASSQIGTGKREQYF,TGCGCCAGCAGCCAAATCGGGACAGGGAAACGGGAGCAGTACTTC